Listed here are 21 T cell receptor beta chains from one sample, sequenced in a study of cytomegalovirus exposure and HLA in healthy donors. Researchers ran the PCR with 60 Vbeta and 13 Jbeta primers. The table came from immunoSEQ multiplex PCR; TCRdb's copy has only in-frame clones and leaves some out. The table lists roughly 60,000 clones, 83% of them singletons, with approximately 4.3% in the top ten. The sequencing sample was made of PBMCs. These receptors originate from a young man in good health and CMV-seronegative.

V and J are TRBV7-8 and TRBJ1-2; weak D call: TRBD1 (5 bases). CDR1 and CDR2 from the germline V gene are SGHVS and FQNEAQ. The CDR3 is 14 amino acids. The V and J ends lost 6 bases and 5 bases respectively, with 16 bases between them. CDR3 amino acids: CASRPPGREYGYTF. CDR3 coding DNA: TGTGCCAGCAGGCCTCCAGGGAGGGAATATGGCTACACCTTC. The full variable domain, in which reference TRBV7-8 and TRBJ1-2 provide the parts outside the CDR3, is GAGVSQSPRYKVAKRGQDVALRCDPISGHVSLFWYQQALGQGPEFLTYFQNEAQLDKSGLPSDRFFAERPEGSVSTLKIQRTQQEDSAVYLCASRPPGREYGYTFGSGTRLTVV.

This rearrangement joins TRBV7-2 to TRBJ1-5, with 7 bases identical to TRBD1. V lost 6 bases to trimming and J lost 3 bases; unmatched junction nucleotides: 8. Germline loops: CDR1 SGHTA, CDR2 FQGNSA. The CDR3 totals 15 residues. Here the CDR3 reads CASSPDRAVNQPQHF. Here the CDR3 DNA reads TGTGCCAGCAGTCCTGACAGGGCAGTCAATCAGCCCCAGCATTTT.

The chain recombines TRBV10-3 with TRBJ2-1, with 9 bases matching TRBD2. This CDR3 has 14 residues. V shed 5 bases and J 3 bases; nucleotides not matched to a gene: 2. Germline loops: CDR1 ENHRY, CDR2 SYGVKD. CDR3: CAISMTSGYNEQFF. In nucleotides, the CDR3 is TGTGCCATCAGTATGACTAGCGGCTACAATGAGCAGTTCTTC.

CDR3 in amino acids: CASSLEDGGRGQPQHF. In DNA form, the CDR3 reads TGTGCCAGCAGCTTAGAAGATGGGGGCAGGGGTCAGCCCCAGCATTTT. V is TRBV7-9 and J is TRBJ1-5, with D possibly being TRBD1 (6 bases). The CDR3 contains 16 residues. Germline CDR1 SEHNR, CDR2 FQNEAQ (reference sequence). Trimming stripped 1 base from V and 6 bases from J, with 16 bases between.

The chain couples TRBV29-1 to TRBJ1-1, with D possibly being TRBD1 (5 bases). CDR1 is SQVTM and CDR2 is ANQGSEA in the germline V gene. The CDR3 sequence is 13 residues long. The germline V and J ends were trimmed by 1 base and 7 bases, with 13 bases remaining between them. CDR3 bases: TGCAGCGTTGAAGGGGGGAGGGTGATTGAAGCTTTCTTT. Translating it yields CSVEGGRVIEAFF.

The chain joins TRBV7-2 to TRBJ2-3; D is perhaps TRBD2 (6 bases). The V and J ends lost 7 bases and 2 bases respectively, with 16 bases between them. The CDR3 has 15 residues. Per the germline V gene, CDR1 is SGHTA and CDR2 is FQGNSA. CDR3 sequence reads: CASTGGNWATDTQYF. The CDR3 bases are TGTGCCAGCACTGGGGGGAATTGGGCCACAGATACGCAGTATTTT.

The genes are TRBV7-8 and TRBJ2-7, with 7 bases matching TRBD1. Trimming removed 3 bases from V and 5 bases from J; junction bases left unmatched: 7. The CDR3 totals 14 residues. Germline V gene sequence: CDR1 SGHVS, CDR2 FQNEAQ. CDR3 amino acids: CASSFRQGIDEQYF. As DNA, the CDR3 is TGTGCCAGCAGCTTCCGACAGGGTATCGACGAGCAGTACTTC.

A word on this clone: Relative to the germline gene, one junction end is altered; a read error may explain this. The CDR3 nucleotides read TGTTCCAGCAGCTCGGACAGGGCCCGTCTCTCCTCTGGAAACACCATATATTTT. It yields the protein CSSSSDRARLSSGNTIYF. The genes are TRBV7-9 and TRBJ1-3, with 8 bases identical to TRBD1. The CDR3 has 18 amino acids. Germline V CDR1 and CDR2: SEHNR, FQNEAQ (reference sequence).

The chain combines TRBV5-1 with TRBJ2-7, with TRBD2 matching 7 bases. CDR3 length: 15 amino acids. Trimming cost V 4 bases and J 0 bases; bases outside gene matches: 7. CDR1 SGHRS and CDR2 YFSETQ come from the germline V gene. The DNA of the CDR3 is TGCGCCAGCAGCCCACACGGGGGGATCTCCTACGAGCAGTACTTC. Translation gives CASSPHGGISYEQYF.

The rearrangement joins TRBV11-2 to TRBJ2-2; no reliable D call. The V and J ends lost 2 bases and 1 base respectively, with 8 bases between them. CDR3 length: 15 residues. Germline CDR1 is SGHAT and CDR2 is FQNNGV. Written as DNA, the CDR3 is TGTGCCAGCAGCTTACTCGGCGGGAACACCGGGGAGCTGTTTTTT. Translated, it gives CASSLLGGNTGELFF.

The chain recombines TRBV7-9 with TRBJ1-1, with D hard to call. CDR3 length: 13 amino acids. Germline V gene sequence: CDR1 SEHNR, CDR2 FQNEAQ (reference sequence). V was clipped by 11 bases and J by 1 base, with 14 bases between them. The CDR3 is CAAAPGGNTEAFF. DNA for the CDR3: TGTGCCGCAGCCCCGGGAGGGAACACTGAAGCTTTCTTT.

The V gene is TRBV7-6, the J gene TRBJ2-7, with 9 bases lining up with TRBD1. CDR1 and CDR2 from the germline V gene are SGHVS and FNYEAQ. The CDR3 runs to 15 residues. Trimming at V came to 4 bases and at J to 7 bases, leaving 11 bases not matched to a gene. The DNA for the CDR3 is TGTGCCAGCAGCTCGACAGGGGGGCGTTCAGATGAGCAGTACTTC. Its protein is CASSSTGGRSDEQYF. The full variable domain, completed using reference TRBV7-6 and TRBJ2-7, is GAGVSQSPRYKVTKRGQDVALRCDPISGHVSLYWYRQALGQGPEFLTYFNYEAQQDKSGLPNDRFSAERPEGSISTLTIQRTEQRDSAMYRCASSSTGGRSDEQYFGPGTRLTVT.

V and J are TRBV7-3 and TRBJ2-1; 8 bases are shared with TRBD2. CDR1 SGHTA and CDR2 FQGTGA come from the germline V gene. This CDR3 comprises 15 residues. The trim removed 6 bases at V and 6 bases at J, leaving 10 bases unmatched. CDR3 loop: CASSSPGLGFNEQFF. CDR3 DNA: TGTGCCAGCAGTTCTCCGGGACTAGGCTTCAATGAGCAGTTCTTC.

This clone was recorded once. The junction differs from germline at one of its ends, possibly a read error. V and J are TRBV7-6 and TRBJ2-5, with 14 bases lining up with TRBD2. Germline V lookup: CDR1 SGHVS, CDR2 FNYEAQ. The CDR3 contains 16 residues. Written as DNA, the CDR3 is TGTGCCAGCAGCTTAGAACCGGGACTAGCGGGAGAGAACCAGTACTTC. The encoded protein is CASSLEPGLAGENQYF.

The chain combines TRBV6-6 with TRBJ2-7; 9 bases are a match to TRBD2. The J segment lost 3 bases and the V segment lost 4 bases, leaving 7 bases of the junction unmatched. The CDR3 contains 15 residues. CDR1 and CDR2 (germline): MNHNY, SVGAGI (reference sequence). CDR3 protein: CASSFLAGESYEQYF. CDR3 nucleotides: TGTGCCAGCAGTTTTTTAGCGGGAGAAAGCTACGAGCAGTACTTC.

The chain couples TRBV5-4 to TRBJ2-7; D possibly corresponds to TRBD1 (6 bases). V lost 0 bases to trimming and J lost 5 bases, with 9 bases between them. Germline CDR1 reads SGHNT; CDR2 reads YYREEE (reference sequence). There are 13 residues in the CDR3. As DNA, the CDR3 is TGTGCCAGCAGCTTGGACAGGGCCCACGAGCAGTACTTC. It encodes CASSLDRAHEQYF.

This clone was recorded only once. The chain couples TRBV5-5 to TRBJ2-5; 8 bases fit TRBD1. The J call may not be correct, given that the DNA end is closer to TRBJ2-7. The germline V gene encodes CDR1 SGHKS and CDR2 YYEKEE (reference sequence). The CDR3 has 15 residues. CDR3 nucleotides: TGTGCCAGCAGCCTCCGGGACAGGTCCTTCTACGAGCAGTACTTC. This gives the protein CASSLRDRSFYEQYF.

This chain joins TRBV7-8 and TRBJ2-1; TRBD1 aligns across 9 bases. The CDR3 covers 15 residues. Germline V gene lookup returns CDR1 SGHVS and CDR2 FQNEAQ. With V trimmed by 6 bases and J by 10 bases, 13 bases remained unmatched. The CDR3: CASRPDRGASQEQFF. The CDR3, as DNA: TGTGCCAGCAGACCAGACAGGGGGGCATCACAGGAGCAGTTCTTC.

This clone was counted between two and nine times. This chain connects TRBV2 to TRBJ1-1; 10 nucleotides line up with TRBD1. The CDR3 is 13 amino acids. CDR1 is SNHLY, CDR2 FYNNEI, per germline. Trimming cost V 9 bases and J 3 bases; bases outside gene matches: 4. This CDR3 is CASRDRGYTEAFF. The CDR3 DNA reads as TGTGCCAGTAGGGACAGGGGATACACTGAAGCTTTCTTT. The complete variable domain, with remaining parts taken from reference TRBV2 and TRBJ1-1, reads EPEVTQTPSHQVTQMGQEVILRCVPISNHLYFYWYRQILGQKVEFLVSFYNNEISEKSEIFDDQFSVERPDGSNFTLKIRSTKLEDSAMYFCASRDRGYTEAFFGQGTRLTVV.

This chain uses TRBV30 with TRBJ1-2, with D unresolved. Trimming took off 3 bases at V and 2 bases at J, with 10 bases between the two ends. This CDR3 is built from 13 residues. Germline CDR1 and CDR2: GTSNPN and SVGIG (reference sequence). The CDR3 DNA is TGTGCCTGGAGCCAGGATATGAACTATGGCTACACCTTC. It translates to CAWSQDMNYGYTF.

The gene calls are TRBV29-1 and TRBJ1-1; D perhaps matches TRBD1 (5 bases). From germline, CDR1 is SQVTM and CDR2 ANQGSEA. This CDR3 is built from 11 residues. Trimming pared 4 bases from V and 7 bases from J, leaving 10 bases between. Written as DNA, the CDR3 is TGCAGCGTTGCCGACAGTTTTGAAGCTTTCTTT. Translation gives CSVADSFEAFF.